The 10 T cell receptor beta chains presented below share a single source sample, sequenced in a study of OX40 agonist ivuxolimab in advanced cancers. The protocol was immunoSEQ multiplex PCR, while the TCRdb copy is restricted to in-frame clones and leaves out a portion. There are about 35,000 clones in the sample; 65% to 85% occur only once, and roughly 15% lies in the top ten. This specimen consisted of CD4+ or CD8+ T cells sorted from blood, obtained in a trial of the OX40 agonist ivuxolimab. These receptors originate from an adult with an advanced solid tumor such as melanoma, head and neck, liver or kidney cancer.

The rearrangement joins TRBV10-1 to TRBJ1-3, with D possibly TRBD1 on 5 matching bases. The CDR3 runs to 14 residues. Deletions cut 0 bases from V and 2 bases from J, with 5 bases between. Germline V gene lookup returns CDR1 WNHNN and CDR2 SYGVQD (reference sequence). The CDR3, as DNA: TGCGCCAGCAGTGAGTCGGGACCTGGAAACACCATATATTTT. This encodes CASSESGPGNTIYF.

CDR3 amino acids: CASSGAEGYTF. Written as DNA, the CDR3 is TGTGCCAGCAGTGGCGCGGAAGGCTACACCTTC. J is TRBJ1-2 and V is TRBV6-6; no reliable D call. CDR1 is MNHNY, CDR2 SVGAGI, per germline (reference sequence). This CDR3 contains 11 residues. Trimming cost V 5 bases and J 8 bases, with 9 bases left between them.

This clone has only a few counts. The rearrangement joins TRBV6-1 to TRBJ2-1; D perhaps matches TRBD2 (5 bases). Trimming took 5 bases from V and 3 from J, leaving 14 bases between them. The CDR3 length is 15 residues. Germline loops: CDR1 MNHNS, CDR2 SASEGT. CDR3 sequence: CASSRIGVDYNEQFF. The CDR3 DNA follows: TGTGCCAGCAGTCGGATCGGGGTGGACTACAATGAGCAGTTCTTC.

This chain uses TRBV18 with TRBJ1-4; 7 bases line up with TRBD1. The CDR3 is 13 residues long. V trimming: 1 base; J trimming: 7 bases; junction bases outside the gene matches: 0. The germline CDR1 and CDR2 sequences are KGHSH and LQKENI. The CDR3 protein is CASSPQGAEKLFF. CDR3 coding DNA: TGTGCCAGCTCACCACAGGGGGCTGAAAAACTGTTTTTT.

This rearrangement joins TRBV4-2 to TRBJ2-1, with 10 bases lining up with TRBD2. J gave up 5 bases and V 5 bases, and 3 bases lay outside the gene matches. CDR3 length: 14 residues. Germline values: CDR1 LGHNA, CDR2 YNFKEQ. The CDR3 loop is CASSAGLANNEQFF. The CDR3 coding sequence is TGTGCCAGCAGCGCGGGACTAGCGAACAATGAGCAGTTCTTC.

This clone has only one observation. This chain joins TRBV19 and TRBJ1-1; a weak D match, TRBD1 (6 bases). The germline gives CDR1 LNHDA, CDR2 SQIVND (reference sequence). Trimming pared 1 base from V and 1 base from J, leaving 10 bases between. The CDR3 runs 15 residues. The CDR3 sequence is CASSIAGGPNTEAFF. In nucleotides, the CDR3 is TGTGCCAGTAGTATAGCTGGGGGGCCGAACACTGAAGCTTTCTTT.

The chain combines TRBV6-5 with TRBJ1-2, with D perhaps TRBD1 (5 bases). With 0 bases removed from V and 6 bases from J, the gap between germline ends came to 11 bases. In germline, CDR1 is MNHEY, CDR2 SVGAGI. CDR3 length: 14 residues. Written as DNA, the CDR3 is TGTGCCAGCAGTTACTCGAGCAGGGTGGATGGCTACACCTTC. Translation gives CASSYSSRVDGYTF.

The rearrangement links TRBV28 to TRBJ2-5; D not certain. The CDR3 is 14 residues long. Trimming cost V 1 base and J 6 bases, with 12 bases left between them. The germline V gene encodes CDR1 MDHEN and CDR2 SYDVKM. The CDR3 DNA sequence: TGTGCCAGCAGTTTATATGACCAAGGGAAGACCCAGTACTTC. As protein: CASSLYDQGKTQYF.

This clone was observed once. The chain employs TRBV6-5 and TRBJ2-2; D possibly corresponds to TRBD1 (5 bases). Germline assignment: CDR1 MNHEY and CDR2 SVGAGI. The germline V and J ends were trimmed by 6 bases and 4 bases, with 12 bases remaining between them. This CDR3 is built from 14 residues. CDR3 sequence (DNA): TGTGCCAGCAGGTTGGACACCCTCACCGGGGAGCTGTTTTTT. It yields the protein CASRLDTLTGELFF.

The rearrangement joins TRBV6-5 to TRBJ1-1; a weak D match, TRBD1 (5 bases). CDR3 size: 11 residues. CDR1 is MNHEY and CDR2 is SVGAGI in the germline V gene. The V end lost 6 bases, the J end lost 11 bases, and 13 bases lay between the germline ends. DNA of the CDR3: TGTGCCAGCAGACGTGGGGGGAAGGCTTTCTTT. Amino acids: CASRRGGKAFF.